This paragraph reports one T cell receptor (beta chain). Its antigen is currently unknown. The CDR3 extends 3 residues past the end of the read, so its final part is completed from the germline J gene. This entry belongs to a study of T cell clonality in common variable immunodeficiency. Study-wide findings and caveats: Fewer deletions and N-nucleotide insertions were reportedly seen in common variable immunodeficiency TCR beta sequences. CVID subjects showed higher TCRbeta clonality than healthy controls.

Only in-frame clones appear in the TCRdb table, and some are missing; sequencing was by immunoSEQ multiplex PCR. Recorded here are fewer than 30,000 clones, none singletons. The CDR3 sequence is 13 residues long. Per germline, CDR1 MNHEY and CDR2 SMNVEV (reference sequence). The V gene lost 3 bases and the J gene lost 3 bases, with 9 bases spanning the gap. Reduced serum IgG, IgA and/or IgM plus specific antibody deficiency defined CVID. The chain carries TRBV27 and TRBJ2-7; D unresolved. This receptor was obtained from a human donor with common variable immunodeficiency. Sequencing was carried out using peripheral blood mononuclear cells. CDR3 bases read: TGTGCCAGCAGTTTGATCGCAGGCTACGAG. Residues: CASSLIAGYE. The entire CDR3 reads CASSLIAGYEQYF.